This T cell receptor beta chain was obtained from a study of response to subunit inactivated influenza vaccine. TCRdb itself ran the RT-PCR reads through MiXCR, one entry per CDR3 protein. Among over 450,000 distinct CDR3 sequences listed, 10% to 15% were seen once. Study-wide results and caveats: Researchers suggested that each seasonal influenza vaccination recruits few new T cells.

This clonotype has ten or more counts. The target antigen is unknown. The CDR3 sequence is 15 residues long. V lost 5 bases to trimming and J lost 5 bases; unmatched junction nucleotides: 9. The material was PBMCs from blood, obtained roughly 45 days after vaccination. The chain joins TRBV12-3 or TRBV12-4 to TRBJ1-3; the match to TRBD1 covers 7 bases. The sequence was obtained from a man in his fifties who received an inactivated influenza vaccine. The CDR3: CASSPYRGSRNTIYF. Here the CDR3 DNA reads TGTGCCAGCAGTCCGTACAGGGGATCTAGAAACACCATATATTTT.